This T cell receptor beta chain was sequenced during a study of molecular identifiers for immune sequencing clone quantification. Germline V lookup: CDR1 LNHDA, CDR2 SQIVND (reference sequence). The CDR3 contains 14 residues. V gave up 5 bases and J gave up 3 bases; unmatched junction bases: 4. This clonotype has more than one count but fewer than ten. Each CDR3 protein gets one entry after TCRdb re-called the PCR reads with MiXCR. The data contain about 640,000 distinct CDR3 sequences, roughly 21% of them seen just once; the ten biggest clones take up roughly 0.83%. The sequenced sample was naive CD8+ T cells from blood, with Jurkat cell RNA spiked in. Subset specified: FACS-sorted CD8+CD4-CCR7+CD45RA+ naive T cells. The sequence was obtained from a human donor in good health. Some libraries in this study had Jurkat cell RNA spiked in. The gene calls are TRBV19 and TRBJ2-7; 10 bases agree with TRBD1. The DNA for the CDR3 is TGTGCCAGTAGTCACGGACAGGGGGACTACGAGCAGTACTTC. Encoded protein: CASSHGQGDYEQYF.